The clone carrying this T cell receptor beta chain has ten or more counts. This entry is derived from a study of T cells in Graves' hyperthyroidism and ophthalmopathy. There were TCR beta CDR3 regions amplified from RNA transcripts. TCR CDR3 underwent first-round RT-PCR with the HTBI primer set. Each CDR3 protein gets one entry after TCRdb re-called the multiplex PCR reads with MiXCR. This table holds hundreds of thousands of distinct CDR3 sequences, 14% found once. The CDR3 is made up of 13 amino acids. In germline, CDR1 is DFQATT, CDR2 SNEGSKA (reference sequence). Sequences were obtained from blood. This clonotype was obtained from a woman under 30 with Graves' hyperthyroidism. The chain is built from TRBV20-1 and TRBJ2-7; D may be TRBD2 (5 bases). In DNA, the CDR3 is TGCAGCCCCTACGAGGGCAACTCCTACGAGCAGTACTTC. This encodes CSPYEGNSYEQYF.